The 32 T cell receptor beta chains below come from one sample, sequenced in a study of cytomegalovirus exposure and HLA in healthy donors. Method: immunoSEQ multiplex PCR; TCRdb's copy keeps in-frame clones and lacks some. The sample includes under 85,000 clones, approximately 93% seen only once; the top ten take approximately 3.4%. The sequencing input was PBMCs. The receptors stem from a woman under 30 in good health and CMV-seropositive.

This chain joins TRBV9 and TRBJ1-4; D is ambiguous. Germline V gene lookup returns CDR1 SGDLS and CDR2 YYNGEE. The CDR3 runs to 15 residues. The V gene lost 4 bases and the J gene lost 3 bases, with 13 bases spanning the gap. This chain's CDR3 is CASSLETRSNEKLFF. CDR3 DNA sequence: TGTGCCAGCAGCCTAGAGACACGTTCTAATGAAAAACTGTTTTTT.

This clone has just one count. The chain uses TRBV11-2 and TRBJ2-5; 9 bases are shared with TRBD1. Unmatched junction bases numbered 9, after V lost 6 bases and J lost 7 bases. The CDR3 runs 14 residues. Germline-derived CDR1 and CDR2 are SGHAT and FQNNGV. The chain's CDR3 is CASSYLQGAGTQYF. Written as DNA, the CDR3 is TGTGCCAGCAGTTACCTACAGGGGGCCGGGACCCAGTACTTC.

The CDR3 region has the DNA TGTGCCAGCAGCTTGTCACCGGGACTAGCAGGTGAGCAGTTCTTC. Its protein product is CASSLSPGLAGEQFF. This chain connects TRBV11-2 to TRBJ2-1; 9 nucleotides match TRBD2. This CDR3 comprises 15 residues. The germline gives CDR1 SGHAT, CDR2 FQNNGV. V shed 3 bases and J 9 bases; nucleotides not matched to a gene: 9.

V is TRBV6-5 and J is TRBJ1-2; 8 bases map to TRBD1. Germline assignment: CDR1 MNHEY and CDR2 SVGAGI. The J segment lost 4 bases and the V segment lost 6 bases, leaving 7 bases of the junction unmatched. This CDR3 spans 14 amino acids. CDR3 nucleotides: TGTGCCAGCAGCCGGGACAGGTTCGGCTATGGCTACACCTTC. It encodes CASSRDRFGYGYTF.

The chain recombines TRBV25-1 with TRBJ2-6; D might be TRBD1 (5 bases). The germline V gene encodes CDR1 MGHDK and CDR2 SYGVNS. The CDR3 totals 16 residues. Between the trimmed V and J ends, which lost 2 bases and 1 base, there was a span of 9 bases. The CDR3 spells CASSERQGSGANVLTF. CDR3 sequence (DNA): TGTGCCAGCAGTGAAAGGCAGGGTTCTGGGGCCAACGTCCTGACTTTC.

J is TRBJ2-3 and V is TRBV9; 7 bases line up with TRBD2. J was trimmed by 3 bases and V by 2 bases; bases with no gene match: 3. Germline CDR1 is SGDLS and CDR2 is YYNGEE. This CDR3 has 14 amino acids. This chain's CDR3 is CASSVGLGTDTQYF. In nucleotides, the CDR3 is TGTGCCAGCAGCGTTGGACTAGGGACAGATACGCAGTATTTT.

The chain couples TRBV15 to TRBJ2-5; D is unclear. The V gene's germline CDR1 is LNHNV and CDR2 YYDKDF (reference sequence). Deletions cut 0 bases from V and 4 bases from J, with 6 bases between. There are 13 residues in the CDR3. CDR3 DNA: TGTGCCACCAGCAGAGATTTTCGAGAGACCCAGTACTTC. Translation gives CATSRDFRETQYF.

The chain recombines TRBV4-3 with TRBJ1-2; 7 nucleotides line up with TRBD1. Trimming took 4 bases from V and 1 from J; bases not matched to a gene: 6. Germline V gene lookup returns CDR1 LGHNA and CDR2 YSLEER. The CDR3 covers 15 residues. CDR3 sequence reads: CASSRRRQGNYGYTF. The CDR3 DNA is TGCGCCAGCAGCCGGCGGCGACAGGGTAACTATGGCTACACCTTC.

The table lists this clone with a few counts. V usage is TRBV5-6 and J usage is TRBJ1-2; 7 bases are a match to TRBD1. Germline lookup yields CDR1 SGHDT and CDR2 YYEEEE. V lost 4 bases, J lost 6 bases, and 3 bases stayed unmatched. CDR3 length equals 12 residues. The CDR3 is CASSRDSNGYTF. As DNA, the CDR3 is TGTGCCAGCAGCCGGGACAGCAATGGCTACACCTTC.

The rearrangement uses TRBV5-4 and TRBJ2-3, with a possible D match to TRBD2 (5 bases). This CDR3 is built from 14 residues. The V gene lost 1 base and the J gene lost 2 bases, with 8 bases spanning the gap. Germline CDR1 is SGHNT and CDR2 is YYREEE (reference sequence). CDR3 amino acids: CASSLREPTDTQYF. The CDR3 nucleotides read TGTGCCAGCAGCTTGCGGGAACCCACAGATACGCAGTATTTT.

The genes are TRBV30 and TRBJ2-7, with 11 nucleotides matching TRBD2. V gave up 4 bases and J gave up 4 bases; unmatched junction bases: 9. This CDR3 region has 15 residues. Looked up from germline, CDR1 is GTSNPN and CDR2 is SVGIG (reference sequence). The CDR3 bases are TGTGCCTGGATCCCTAGACTAGCGGGACGGTACGAGCAGTACTTC. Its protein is CAWIPRLAGRYEQYF.

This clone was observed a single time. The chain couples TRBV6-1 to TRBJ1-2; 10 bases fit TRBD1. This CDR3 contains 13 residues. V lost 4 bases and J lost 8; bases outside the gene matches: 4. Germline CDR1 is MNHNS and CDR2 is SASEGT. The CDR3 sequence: CASSGDRGLGYTF. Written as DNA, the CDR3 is TGTGCCAGCAGTGGAGACAGGGGGCTAGGCTACACCTTC.

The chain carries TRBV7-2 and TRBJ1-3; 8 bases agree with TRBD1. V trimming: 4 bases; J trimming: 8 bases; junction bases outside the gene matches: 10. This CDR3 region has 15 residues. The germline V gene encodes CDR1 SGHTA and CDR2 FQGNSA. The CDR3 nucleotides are TGTGCCAGCAGCTCCACAGGGGGAGGCTGGGACACCATATATTTT. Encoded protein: CASSSTGGGWDTIYF.

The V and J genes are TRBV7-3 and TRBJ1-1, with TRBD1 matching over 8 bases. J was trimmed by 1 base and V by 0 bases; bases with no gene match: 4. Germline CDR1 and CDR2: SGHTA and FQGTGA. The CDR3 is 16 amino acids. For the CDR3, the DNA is TGTGCCAGCAGCTTAACCACCGGGACAGGGAACACTGAAGCTTTCTTT. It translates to CASSLTTGTGNTEAFF.

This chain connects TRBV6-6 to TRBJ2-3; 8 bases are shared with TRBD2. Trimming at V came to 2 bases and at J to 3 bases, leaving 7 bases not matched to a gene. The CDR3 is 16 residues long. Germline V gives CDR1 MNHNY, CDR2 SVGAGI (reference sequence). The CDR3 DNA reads TGTGCCAGCAGTTACCCGCCGGGACTAGTAACAGATACGCAGTATTTT. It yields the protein CASSYPPGLVTDTQYF.

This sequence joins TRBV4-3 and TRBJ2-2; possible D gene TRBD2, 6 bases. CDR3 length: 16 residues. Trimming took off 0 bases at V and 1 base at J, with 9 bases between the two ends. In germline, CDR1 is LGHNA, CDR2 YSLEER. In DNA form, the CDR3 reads TGCGCCAGCAGCCAAGATCCAGCGGGGAACACCGGGGAGCTGTTTTTT. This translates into CASSQDPAGNTGELFF.

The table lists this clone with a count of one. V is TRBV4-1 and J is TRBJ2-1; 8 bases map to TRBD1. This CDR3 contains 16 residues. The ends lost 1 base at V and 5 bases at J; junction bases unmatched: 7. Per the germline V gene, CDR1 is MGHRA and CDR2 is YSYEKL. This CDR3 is CASSQGDRGLHNEQFF. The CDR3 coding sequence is TGCGCCAGCAGCCAAGGCGACAGGGGTCTCCACAATGAGCAGTTCTTC.

DNA of the CDR3: TGTGCCTGGAGTGTACGGCGAGGGGGCGCAGGATCACCCCTCCACTTT. It is translated as CAWSVRRGGAGSPLHF. J is TRBJ1-6 and V is TRBV30, with 7 bases fitting TRBD1. In germline, CDR1 is GTSNPN, CDR2 SVGIG (reference sequence). Trimming cost V 0 bases and J 10 bases; bases outside gene matches: 12. The CDR3 runs to 16 residues. Looking up the rest from reference TRBV30 and TRBJ1-6 gives the full variable domain: SQTIHQWPATLVQPVGSPLSLECTVEGTSNPNLYWYRQAAGRGLQLLFYSVGIGQISSEVPQNLSASRPQDRQFILSSKKLLLSDSGFYLCAWSVRRGGAGSPLHFGNGTRLTVT.

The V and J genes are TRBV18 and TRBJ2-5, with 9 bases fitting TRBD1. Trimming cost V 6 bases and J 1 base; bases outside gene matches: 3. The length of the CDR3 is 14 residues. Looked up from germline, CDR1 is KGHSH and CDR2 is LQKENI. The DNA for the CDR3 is TGTGCCAGCTCCCGGGACAGGGCCCAAGAGACCCAGTACTTC. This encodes CASSRDRAQETQYF.

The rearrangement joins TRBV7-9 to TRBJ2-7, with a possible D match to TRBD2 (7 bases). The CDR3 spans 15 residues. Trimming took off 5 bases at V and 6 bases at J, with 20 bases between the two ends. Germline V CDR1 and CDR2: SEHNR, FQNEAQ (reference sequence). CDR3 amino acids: CASSPGTGGRTEQYF. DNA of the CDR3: TGTGCCAGCAGCCCCGGAACCGGGGGGCGTACCGAGCAGTACTTC.

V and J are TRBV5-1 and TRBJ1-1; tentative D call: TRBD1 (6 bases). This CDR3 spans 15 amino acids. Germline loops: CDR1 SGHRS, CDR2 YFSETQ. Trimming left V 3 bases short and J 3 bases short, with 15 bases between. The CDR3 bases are TGCGCCAGCAGCTCTATAAAACAGGGAGACACTGAAGCTTTCTTT. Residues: CASSSIKQGDTEAFF.

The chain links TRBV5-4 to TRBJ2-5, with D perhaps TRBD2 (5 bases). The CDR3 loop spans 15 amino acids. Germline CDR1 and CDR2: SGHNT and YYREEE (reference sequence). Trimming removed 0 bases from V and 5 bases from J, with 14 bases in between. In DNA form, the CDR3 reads TGTGCCAGCAGCTTGGGCGGGTCCGCGCGGGAGACCCAGTACTTC. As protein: CASSLGGSARETQYF.

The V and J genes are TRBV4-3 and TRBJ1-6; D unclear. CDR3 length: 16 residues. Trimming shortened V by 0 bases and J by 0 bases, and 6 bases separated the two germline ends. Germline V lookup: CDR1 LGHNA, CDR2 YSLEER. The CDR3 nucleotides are TGCGCCAGCAGCCAAGAGGCAAGCTCCTATAATTCACCCCTCCACTTT. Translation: CASSQEASSYNSPLHF.

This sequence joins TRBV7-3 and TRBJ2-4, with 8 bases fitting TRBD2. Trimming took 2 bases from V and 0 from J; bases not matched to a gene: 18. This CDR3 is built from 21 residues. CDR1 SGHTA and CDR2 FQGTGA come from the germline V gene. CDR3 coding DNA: TGTGCCAGCAGCTTAGAGGGACTAGTTCCCCCGGGGGCACTAGCCAAAAACATTCAGTACTTC. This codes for CASSLEGLVPPGALAKNIQYF.

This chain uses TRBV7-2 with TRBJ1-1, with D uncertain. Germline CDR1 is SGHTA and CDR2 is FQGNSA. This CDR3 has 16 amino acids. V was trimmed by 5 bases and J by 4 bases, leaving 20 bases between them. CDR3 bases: TGTGCCAGCAGCAAGAGCCGGTCGGCTACTAGCACTGAAGCTTTCTTT. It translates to CASSKSRSATSTEAFF.

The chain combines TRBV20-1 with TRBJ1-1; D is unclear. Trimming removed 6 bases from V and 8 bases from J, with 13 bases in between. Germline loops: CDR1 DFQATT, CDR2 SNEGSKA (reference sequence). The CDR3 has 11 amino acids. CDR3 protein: CSATGGGEAFF. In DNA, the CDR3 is TGCAGTGCCACGGGTGGAGGGGAAGCTTTCTTT.

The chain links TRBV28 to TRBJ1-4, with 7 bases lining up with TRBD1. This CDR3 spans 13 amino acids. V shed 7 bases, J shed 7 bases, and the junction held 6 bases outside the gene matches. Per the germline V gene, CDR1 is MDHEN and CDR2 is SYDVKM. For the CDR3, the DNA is TGTGCCAGCATAACCACAGGGGTTGAAAAACTGTTTTTT. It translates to CASITTGVEKLFF.

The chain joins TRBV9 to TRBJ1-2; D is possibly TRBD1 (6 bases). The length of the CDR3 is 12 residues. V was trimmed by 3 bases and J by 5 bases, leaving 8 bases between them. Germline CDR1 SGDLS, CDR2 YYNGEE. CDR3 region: CASSAGVYGYTF. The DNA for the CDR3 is TGTGCCAGCAGCGCAGGGGTTTATGGCTACACCTTC.

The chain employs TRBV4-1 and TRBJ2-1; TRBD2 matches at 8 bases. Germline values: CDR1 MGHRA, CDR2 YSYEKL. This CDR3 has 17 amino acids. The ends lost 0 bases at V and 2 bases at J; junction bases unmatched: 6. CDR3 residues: CASSQEGGRTTYNEQFF. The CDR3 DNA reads TGCGCCAGCAGCCAAGAGGGCGGGAGGACCACCTACAATGAGCAGTTCTTC.

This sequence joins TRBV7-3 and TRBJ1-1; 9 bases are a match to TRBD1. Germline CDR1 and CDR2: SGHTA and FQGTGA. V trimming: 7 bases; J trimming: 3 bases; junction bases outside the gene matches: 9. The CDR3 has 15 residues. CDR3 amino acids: CASKIEDRGDTEAFF. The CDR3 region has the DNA TGTGCCAGCAAGATTGAGGACAGGGGCGACACTGAAGCTTTCTTT.

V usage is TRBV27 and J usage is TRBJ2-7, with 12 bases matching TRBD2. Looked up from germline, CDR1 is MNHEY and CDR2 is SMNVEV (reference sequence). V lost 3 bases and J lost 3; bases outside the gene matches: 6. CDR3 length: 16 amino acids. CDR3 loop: CASSFQPSGRVYEQYF. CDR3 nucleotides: TGTGCCAGCAGTTTCCAACCTAGCGGGAGGGTCTACGAGCAGTACTTC.

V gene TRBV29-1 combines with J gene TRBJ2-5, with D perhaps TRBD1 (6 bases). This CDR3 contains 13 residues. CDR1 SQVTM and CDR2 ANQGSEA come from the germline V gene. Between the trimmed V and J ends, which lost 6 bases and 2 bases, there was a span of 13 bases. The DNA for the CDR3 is TGCAGCGTGGCGACAGGATCTCAAGAGACCCAGTACTTC. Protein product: CSVATGSQETQYF.